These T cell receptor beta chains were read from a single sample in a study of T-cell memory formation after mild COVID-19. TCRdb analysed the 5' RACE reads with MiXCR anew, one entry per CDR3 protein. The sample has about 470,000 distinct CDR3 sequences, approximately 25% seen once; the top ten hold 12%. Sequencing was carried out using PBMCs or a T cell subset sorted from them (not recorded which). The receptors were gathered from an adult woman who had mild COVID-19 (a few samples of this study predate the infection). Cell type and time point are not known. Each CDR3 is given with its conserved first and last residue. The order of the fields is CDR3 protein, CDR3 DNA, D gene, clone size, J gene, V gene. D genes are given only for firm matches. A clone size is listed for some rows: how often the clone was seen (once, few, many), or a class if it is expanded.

cdr3_aa: CASSFTRGRSQPQHF; cdr3_nt: TGTGCCAGCAGTTTTACCAGGGGGCGCAGTCAGCCCCAGCATTTT; d_call: TRBD1; clone_size: .; j_call: TRBJ1-5; v_call: TRBV12-3/TRBV12-4
cdr3_aa: CASKSTPENTGELFF; cdr3_nt: TGCGCCAGCAAGTCGACACCAGAGAACACCGGGGAGCTGTTTTTT; d_call: .; clone_size: .; j_call: TRBJ2-2; v_call: TRBV5-1
cdr3_aa: CSVEVHINLVDTEAFF; cdr3_nt: TGCAGCGTTGAAGTTCATATTAATCTCGTGGACACTGAAGCTTTCTTT; d_call: .; clone_size: .; j_call: TRBJ1-1; v_call: TRBV29-1
cdr3_aa: CASSFFLRQCSTGELFF; cdr3_nt: TGTGCCAGCAGCTTTTTTCTTCGGCAGTGTAGCACCGGGGAGCTGTTTTTT; d_call: .; clone_size: few; j_call: TRBJ2-2; v_call: TRBV7-8
cdr3_aa: CASSYSGTANTGELFF; cdr3_nt: TGTGCCAGCAGTTACTCAGGGACAGCGAACACCGGGGAGCTGTTTTTT; d_call: TRBD1; clone_size: few; j_call: TRBJ2-2; v_call: TRBV6-6
cdr3_aa: CSARVDVAGGNEQFF; cdr3_nt: TGCAGTGCTAGAGTGGACGTCGCGGGAGGCAATGAGCAGTTCTTC; d_call: TRBD2; clone_size: few; j_call: TRBJ2-1; v_call: TRBV20-1
cdr3_aa: CSVGGQPLGNTEAFF; cdr3_nt: TGCAGCGTGGGGGGCCAACCCTTGGGGAACACTGAAGCTTTCTTT; d_call: .; clone_size: .; j_call: TRBJ1-1; v_call: TRBV29-1
cdr3_aa: CASSAGLAASTDTQYF; cdr3_nt: TGTGCCAGCAGCGCGGGGCTAGCGGCCAGCACAGATACGCAGTATTTT; d_call: TRBD2; clone_size: .; j_call: TRBJ2-3; v_call: TRBV5-5
cdr3_aa: CASSPGPGTGYGYTF; cdr3_nt: TGCGCCAGCAGCCCCGGACCCGGGACAGGCTATGGCTACACCTTC; d_call: TRBD1; clone_size: .; j_call: TRBJ1-2; v_call: TRBV4-1
cdr3_aa: CASRRTDSYNEQFF; cdr3_nt: TGTGCCAGCAGGAGGACCGACTCCTACAATGAGCAGTTCTTC; d_call: .; clone_size: .; j_call: TRBJ2-1; v_call: TRBV2
cdr3_aa: CAWSPGPSEQFF; cdr3_nt: TGTGCCTGGAGCCCCGGGCCCAGTGAGCAGTTCTTC; d_call: .; clone_size: .; j_call: TRBJ2-1; v_call: TRBV30